This TCR beta chain emerged from a study of shared T cell receptors in the human thymus. The CDR3 totals 16 residues. The V end was cut by 3 bases, the J end by 3 bases, with 18 bases between. The germline CDR1 and CDR2 sequences are SGHAT and FQNNGV. Here immunoSEQ multiplex PCR was the method, and the copy in TCRdb shows in-frame clones only, minus some. The sample has hundreds of thousands of clones, over 75% seen once; the top ten hold about 0.01%. The same sample was also studied in work on human thymus T cells. From that second work: Immunologically healthy infants in Finland undergoing congenital heart defect surgery were the donors.

This sequence joins TRBV11-2 and TRBJ2-7; D may be TRBD2 (5 bases). This receptor was obtained from a boy younger than two with a congenital heart defect. Source material: thymocytes. In nucleotides, the CDR3 is TGTGCCAGCAGCTTTCAGGACGGGAAACCCGTCTACGAGCAGTACTTC. It encodes CASSFQDGKPVYEQYF.